The source of this T cell receptor (beta chain) is a study of cytomegalovirus exposure and HLA in healthy donors. The CDR3 loop spans 14 amino acids. V was shortened by 9 bases and J by 5 bases, with 19 bases between the two germline ends. The V gene's germline CDR1 is SNHLY and CDR2 FYNNEI. When sampled, the donors appeared nominally healthy, though they likely had unrecorded immune exposures. Amplification used 60 Vbeta primers and 13 Jbeta primers. The assay was immunoSEQ multiplex PCR, and TCRdb's table has in-frame clones only and misses some. This sample yields over 150,000 clones, of which roughly 79% are seen a single time; approximately 2.6% belongs to the top ten.

The receptor comes from a man younger than 30 in good health and CMV-seronegative. The chain uses TRBV2 and TRBJ2-5; possibly TRBD2 for D (5 bases). Sequencing input: PBMCs. For the CDR3, the DNA is TGTGCCAGTGGAGTGGACCCAGCGGTGGAGACCCAGTACTTC. This gives the protein CASGVDPAVETQYF.